One and the same sample provided the 15 T cell receptor beta chains below, sequenced in a study of T cells after yellow fever vaccination. Using its own MiXCR run on the 5' RACE reads, TCRdb lists one record per CDR3 protein. The data show 400,000 or so distinct CDR3 sequences, under 7.5% seen once. The specimen was PBMCs, collected 5 days after the yellow fever booster vaccination. These receptors were collected from a man aged 30 to 39 who received the YFV17D yellow fever vaccine.

This clonotype was counted between two and nine times. The rearrangement joins TRBV18 to TRBJ2-7; D gene uncertain. This CDR3 has 13 amino acids. Trimming left V 0 bases short and J 3 bases short, with 6 bases between. Germline CDR1 KGHSH, CDR2 LQKENI. The CDR3 is CASSPPTDYEQYF. The CDR3, as DNA: TGTGCCAGCTCACCACCAACAGACTACGAGCAGTACTTC.

This clonotype appeared many times. V usage is TRBV12-3 or TRBV12-4 and J usage is TRBJ2-7, with D tentatively TRBD1 (6 bases). The CDR3 is made up of 12 amino acids. The V end lost 9 bases, the J end lost 2 bases, and 11 bases lay between the germline ends. The CDR3 sequence is CASAGTPYEQYF. CDR3 bases: TGTGCCAGTGCCGGGACACCCTACGAGCAGTACTTC.

V usage is TRBV27 and J usage is TRBJ2-5, with 7 bases lining up with TRBD2. The germline CDR1 and CDR2 sequences are MNHEY and SMNVEV (reference sequence). The CDR3 is made up of 19 amino acids. After removal of 2 bases from V and 4 bases from J, the junction contained 19 bases not matched to a gene. This CDR3 reads CASSLRGIGLVGTRETQYF. CDR3 bases: TGTGCCAGCAGTTTAAGAGGGATTGGACTAGTGGGTACCCGAGAGACCCAGTACTTC.

The chain employs TRBV7-2 and TRBJ2-4, with 7 nucleotides matching TRBD2. The germline CDR1 and CDR2 sequences are SGHTA and FQGNSA. The CDR3 has 15 amino acids. Unmatched junction bases numbered 8, after V lost 4 bases and J lost 5 bases. CDR3 DNA: TGTGCCAGCAGCTACCGATGGGGGGGGGAAAACATTCAGTACTTC. Translation gives CASSYRWGGENIQYF.

The CDR3 DNA reads TGCAGTGCTAGAGATCGTTTAGCGGGAGGGCCGAGAAAGTCCCACGAGCAGTACTTC. Its protein product is CSARDRLAGGPRKSHEQYF. The genes are TRBV20-1 and TRBJ2-7; 11 positions agree with TRBD2. Looked up from germline, CDR1 is DFQATT and CDR2 is SNEGSKA (reference sequence). J lost 5 bases, V lost 0 bases, and 18 bases had no gene match. CDR3 size: 19 residues.

V usage is TRBV24-1 and J usage is TRBJ2-1; 8 positions agree with TRBD1. V lost 4 bases, J lost 7 bases, and 17 bases stayed unmatched. In germline, CDR1 is KGHDR, CDR2 SFDVKD. This CDR3 contains 18 residues. The CDR3 DNA is TGTGCCACCAGTGACCCAGGCCCCGGGACAGGCCCTAGGAATGAGCAGTTCTTC. Amino acids: CATSDPGPGTGPRNEQFF.

This clonotype has only a few counts. This chain connects TRBV7-8 to TRBJ2-7, with TRBD1 identical over 10 bases. Germline values: CDR1 SGHVS, CDR2 FQNEAQ. The V segment lost 0 bases and the J segment 3 bases; nucleotides outside the gene matches: 5. This CDR3 spans 16 amino acids. The CDR3 bases are TGTGCCAGCAGCTTAGCGGACAGGGGGGTCTTCTACGAGCAGTACTTC. This encodes CASSLADRGVFYEQYF.

Only a few counts were recorded for this clonotype. CDR3 nucleotides: TGTGCCAGCAGATGGGACAGGGGGGTTCGGAATGAGCAGTTCTTC. This codes for CASRWDRGVRNEQFF. The V and J genes are TRBV12-3 or TRBV12-4 and TRBJ2-1, with 11 bases lining up with TRBD1. The CDR3 length is 15 residues. With V trimmed by 6 bases and J by 7 bases, 8 bases remained unmatched.

This clonotype was seen ten or more times. V usage is TRBV12-3 or TRBV12-4 and J usage is TRBJ2-1; 7 bases align to TRBD1. The V segment lost 1 base and the J segment 2 bases; nucleotides outside the gene matches: 2. CDR3 length: 15 residues. The CDR3 spells CASSLDRGPYNEQFF. The CDR3 DNA is TGTGCCAGCAGTTTAGACAGGGGCCCCTACAATGAGCAGTTCTTC.

A few counts support this clonotype. The chain uses TRBV2 and TRBJ2-5; 12 bases are a match to TRBD2. Germline CDR1 is SNHLY and CDR2 is FYNNEI. After removal of 6 bases from V and 1 base from J, the junction contained 6 bases not matched to a gene. The CDR3 runs 16 residues. The CDR3, as DNA: TGTGCCAGCAGGGACGGGACTAGCGGGCTCCAAGAGACCCAGTACTTC. It codes for CASRDGTSGLQETQYF.

This clonotype was found a few times. This chain joins TRBV7-9 and TRBJ2-5; the match to TRBD1 covers 11 bases. CDR1 is SEHNR and CDR2 is FQNEAQ in the germline V gene (reference sequence). The CDR3 extends over 14 amino acids. V lost 5 bases, J lost 4 bases, and 3 bases stayed unmatched. This chain's CDR3 is CASSAGTGGETQYF. The CDR3 DNA is TGTGCCAGCAGCGCCGGGACAGGGGGAGAGACCCAGTACTTC.

This clonotype appeared many times. The rearrangement uses TRBV10-2 and TRBJ2-2, with a possible D match to TRBD1 (5 bases). The germline V and J ends were trimmed by 7 bases and 5 bases, with 14 bases remaining between them. The CDR3 is made up of 14 amino acids. Germline CDR1 and CDR2: WSHSY and SAAADI. The CDR3 nucleotides read TGCGCCAGCACAGGGATAGATTGGACCGGGGAGCTGTTTTTT. It specifies CASTGIDWTGELFF.

This clonotype has just a few counts. This chain joins TRBV11-2 and TRBJ2-1; D is ambiguous. Germline V gene sequence: CDR1 SGHAT, CDR2 FQNNGV. CDR3 length: 11 residues. V shed 3 bases and J shed 9 bases, with 6 bases lying between them. The CDR3 protein is CASSFRIEQFF. DNA for the CDR3: TGTGCCAGCAGCTTCCGTATTGAGCAGTTCTTC.

This chain joins TRBV14 and TRBJ2-7; 7 bases map to TRBD2. This CDR3 contains 16 residues. The germline V gene encodes CDR1 SGHDN and CDR2 FVKESK. V was clipped by 1 base and J by 4 bases; unmatched bases: 10. The CDR3 region is CASSQGLAGAGYEQYF. CDR3 coding DNA: TGTGCCAGCAGCCAAGGACTGGCGGGAGCTGGTTACGAGCAGTACTTC.

J is TRBJ2-7 and V is TRBV12-3 or TRBV12-4; D gene unclear. V shed 5 bases and J shed 3 bases, with 8 bases lying between them. This CDR3 has 12 residues. DNA for the CDR3: TGTGCCAGCAGTCCCATGGGCTACGAGCAGTACTTC. Amino acids: CASSPMGYEQYF.